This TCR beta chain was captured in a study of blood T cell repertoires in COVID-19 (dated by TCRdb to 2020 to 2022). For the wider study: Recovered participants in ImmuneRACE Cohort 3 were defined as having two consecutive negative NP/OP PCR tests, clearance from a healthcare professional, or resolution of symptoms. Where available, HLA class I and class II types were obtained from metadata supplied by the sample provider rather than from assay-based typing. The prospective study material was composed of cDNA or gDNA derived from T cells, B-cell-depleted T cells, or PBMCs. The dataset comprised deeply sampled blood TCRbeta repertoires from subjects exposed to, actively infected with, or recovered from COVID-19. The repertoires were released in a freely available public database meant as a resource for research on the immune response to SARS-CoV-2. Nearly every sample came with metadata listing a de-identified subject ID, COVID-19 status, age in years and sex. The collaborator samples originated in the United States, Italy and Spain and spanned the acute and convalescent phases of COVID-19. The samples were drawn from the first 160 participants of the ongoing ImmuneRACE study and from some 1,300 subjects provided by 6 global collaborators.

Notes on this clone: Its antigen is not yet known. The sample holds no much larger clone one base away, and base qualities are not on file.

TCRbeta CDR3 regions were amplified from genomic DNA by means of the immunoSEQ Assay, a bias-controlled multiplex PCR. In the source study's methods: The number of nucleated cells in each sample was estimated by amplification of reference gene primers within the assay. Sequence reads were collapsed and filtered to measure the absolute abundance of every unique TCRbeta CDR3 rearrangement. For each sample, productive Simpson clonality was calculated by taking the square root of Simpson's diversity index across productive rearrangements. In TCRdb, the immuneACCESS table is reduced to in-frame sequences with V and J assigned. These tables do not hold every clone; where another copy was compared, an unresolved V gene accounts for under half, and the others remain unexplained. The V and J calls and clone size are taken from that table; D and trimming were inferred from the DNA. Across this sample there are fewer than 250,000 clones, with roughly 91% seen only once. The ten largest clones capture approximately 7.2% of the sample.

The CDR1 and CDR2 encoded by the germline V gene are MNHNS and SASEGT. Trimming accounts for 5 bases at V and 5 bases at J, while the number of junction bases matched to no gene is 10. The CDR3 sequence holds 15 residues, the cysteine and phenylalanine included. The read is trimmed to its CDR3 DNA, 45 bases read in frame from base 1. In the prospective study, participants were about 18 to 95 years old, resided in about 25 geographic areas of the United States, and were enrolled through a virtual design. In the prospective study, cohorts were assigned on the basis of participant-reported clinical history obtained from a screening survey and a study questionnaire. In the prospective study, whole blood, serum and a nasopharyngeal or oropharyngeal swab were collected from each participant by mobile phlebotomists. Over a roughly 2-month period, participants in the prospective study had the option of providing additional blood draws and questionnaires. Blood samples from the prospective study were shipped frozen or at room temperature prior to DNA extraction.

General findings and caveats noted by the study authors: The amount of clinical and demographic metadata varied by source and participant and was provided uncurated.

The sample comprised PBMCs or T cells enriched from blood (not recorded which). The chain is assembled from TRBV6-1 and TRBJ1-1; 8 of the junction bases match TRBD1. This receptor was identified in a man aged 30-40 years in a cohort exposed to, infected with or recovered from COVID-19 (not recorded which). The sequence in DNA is TGTGCCAGCAGTCTAGGACAGGGTGGGAGGACTGAAGCTTTCTTT. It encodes CASSLGQGGRTEAFF.